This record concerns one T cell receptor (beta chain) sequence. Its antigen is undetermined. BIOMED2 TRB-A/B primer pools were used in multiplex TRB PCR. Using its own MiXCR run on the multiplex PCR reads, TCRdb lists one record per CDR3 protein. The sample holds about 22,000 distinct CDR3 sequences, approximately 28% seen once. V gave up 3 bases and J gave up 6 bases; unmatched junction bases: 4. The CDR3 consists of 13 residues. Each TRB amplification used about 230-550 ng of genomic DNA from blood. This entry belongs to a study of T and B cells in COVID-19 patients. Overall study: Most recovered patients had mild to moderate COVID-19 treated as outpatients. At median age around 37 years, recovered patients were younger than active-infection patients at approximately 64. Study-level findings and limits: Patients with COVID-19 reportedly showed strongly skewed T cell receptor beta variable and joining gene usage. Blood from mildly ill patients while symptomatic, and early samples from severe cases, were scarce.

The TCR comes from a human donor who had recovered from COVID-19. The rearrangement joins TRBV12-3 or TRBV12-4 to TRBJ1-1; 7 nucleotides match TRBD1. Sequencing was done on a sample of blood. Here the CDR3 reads CASSFRDRSEAFF. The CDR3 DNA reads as TGTGCCAGCAGTTTCCGGGACAGATCTGAAGCTTTCTTT.